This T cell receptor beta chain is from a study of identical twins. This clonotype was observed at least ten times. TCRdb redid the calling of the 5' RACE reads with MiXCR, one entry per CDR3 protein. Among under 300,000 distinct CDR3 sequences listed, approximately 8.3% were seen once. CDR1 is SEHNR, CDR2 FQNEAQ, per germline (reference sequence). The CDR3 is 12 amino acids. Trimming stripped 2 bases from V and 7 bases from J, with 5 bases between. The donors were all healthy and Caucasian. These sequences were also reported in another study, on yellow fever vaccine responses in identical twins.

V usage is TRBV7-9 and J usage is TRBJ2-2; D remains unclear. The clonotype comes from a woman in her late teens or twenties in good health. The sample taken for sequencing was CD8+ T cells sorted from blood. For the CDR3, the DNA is TGTGCCAGCAGCTTACGGAGCGGGGAGCTGTTTTTT. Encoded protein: CASSLRSGELFF.